This T cell receptor beta chain was documented in a study of Ad26.COV2.S vaccination and SARS-CoV-2 variants. The wider study: Doses of Ad26.COV2.S were injected into muscle once or twice, 56 days apart. Points from the study as a whole: TCR breadth and depth analyses may have underestimated total T cell responses.

Germline values: CDR1 ENHRY, CDR2 SYGVKD. CDR3 size: 13 residues. J gave up 4 bases and V 10 bases, and 4 bases lay outside the gene matches. The treatment denotes: roughly 20 received Ad26.COV2.S at low or high dose, single or two shots; 5 received placebo; per-sample allocation not given. Sample collection was performed on day 63 after the first vaccine or placebo injection. An adult aged 18-55 years in Boston served as the donor. As its vector, the vaccine had Ad26, which expressed Wuhan-strain SARS-CoV-2 spike. In the case of this clone: Its cognate antigen is unknown.

Using immunoSEQ multiplex PCR, the repertoire was profiled, and TCRdb retains in-frame clones only, with some absent. Among roughly 350,000 clones listed, about nine tenths were seen once. The receptor's source is a person aged 18-60 years who received the Ad26.COV2.S COVID-19 vaccine or a placebo. The chain employs TRBV10-3 and TRBJ2-3; 11 positions match TRBD1. The material sequenced was peripheral blood, taken in a trial of Ad26.COV2.S vaccine versus placebo. The chain's CDR3 is CATRDRGADTQYF. The DNA of the CDR3 is TGTGCCACCCGGGACAGGGGGGCAGATACGCAGTATTTT.